This record covers a single TCR beta chain. Its antigen is still unknown. The data were taken from a study of T cells in Graves' hyperthyroidism and ophthalmopathy. Findings and caveats of the study: Classification by a 13 V-J model distinguished ophthalmopathy from stable hyperthyroidism. Within blood appeared most thyroid clonotypes that had expanded above 0.001.

Amplified TCR beta CDR3 regions came from RNA transcripts. Initially, a first-round RT-PCR of the TCR CDR3 employed the HTBI primer set. TCRdb analysed the multiplex PCR reads with MiXCR anew, one entry per CDR3 protein. The data contain under 350,000 distinct CDR3 sequences, about 21% of them seen just once; the ten biggest clones take up 50%. Newly diagnosed hyperthyroidism patients aged 18 to 65 years had disease lasting under 2 months. Together with thyroid ultrasound, orbital computed tomography, serum thyroxine and TRAb, clinical symptoms were used for diagnoses. Germline trimming cut 5 bases from V and 6 bases from J; bases unmatched to any gene: 6. This CDR3 comprises 12 residues. The germline V gene has CDR1 SQVTM and CDR2 ANQGSEA.

Material: blood. The chain employs TRBV29-1 and TRBJ1-1, with 7 positions matching TRBD1. The TCR sequence derives from a woman in her forties or fifties with Graves' hyperthyroidism. The CDR3 sequence: CSVRGPGAEAFF. The CDR3 DNA follows: TGCAGCGTTAGGGGGCCAGGAGCTGAAGCTTTCTTT.